This is a list of T cell receptor beta chains from one sample in a study of CD8 T cells in ankylosing spondylitis. TCRdb re-analysed the 5' RACE reads in MiXCR, keeping a single row per CDR3 protein. Of 100,000 or so distinct CDR3 sequences in the sample, about 8.3% were seen once. The sample consisted of blood, either unsorted or a sorted T cell fraction (not recorded which). The receptors originated from a male donor with ankylosing spondylitis. Each CDR3 is given with its conserved first and last residue. Each record gives: clone size, V gene, J gene, D gene, CDR3 length, CDR3 protein. D genes are given only for firm matches. Not every row has a clone size; where given, it reads once, few, many or a size class.

size: once; V: TRBV5-1; J: TRBJ2-6; D: .; length: 17; CDR3: CASSLNPYNSGASVLTF
size: many; V: TRBV24-1; J: TRBJ2-1; D: .; length: 15; CDR3: CATAPLGEDYNEQFF
size: many; V: TRBV4-2; J: TRBJ2-7; D: TRBD2; length: 13; CDR3: CASSQDRGDREYF
size: many; V: TRBV4-1; J: TRBJ2-1; D: TRBD2; length: 16; CDR3: CASSLRTSGSSSEQFF
size: many; V: TRBV25-1; J: TRBJ2-5; D: .; length: 11; CDR3: CASSNGETQYF
size: few; V: TRBV12-3/TRBV12-4; J: TRBJ1-1; D: .; length: 16; CDR3: CASIRGLGGVNTEAFF
size: .; V: TRBV11-2; J: TRBJ1-2; D: .; length: 15; CDR3: CASSLGRLENTGYTF
size: many; V: TRBV15; J: TRBJ2-5; D: .; length: 16; CDR3: CATSRVPGRRKETQYF
size: .; V: TRBV4-1; J: TRBJ2-3; D: .; length: 17; CDR3: CASSQDGRRGGTDTQYF
size: many; V: TRBV20-1; J: TRBJ2-5; D: .; length: 14; CDR3: CSARGGQGQETQYF
size: few; V: TRBV30; J: TRBJ2-1; D: .; length: 11; CDR3: CAWSSINEQFF
size: .; V: TRBV2; J: TRBJ2-4; D: .; length: 23; CDR3: CASSARDSQKTSEELLAKNIQYF
size: few; V: TRBV20-1; J: TRBJ2-1; D: TRBD2; length: 14; CDR3: CSARLASSYNEQFF
size: few; V: TRBV4-2; J: TRBJ2-1; D: .; length: 15; CDR3: CASSQDFGTRNEQFF
size: .; V: TRBV7-9; J: TRBJ1-1; D: .; length: 15; CDR3: CASSLVMGANTEAFF
size: few; V: TRBV6-1; J: TRBJ2-5; D: .; length: 14; CDR3: CASSLRGSGETQYF
size: few; V: TRBV9; J: TRBJ2-2; D: .; length: 15; CDR3: CASSGQGQGTGELFF
size: .; V: TRBV25-1; J: TRBJ1-2; D: .; length: 14; CDR3: CASSAGDSLYGYTF
size: many; V: TRBV12-5; J: TRBJ1-2; D: .; length: 16; CDR3: CASGLAGRASIYGYTF
size: few; V: TRBV7-9; J: TRBJ1-2; D: .; length: 17; CDR3: CASSLDWASFENYGYTF
size: .; V: TRBV12-3/TRBV12-4; J: TRBJ2-2; D: TRBD1; length: 15; CDR3: CASRRQGSDTGELFF
size: many; V: TRBV10-3; J: TRBJ2-1; D: TRBD2; length: 16; CDR3: CAISESSGRSYNEQFF
size: few; V: TRBV27; J: TRBJ1-6; D: TRBD1; length: 14; CDR3: CASSQTGGTTPLHF
size: many; V: TRBV12-3/TRBV12-4; J: TRBJ1-6; D: .; length: 13; CDR3: CASSVSRVTLLHF
size: .; V: TRBV7-9; J: TRBJ2-1; D: TRBD2; length: 16; CDR3: CASSLSAGGPYNEQFF
size: few; V: TRBV3-1; J: TRBJ2-1; D: .; length: 11; CDR3: CASSPGLQQFF
size: .; V: TRBV27; J: TRBJ2-4; D: .; length: 13; CDR3: CASSLGGPNIQYF
size: few; V: TRBV14; J: TRBJ2-1; D: TRBD1; length: 15; CDR3: CASSQVDRGHNEQFF
size: many; V: TRBV28; J: TRBJ2-1; D: .; length: 13; CDR3: CASSLPHYNEQFF
size: few; V: TRBV9; J: TRBJ2-3; D: TRBD2; length: 17; CDR3: CASSTKKGAGDTDTQYF
size: few; V: TRBV9; J: TRBJ2-1; D: TRBD2; length: 16; CDR3: CASSVSAGGSYNEQFF
size: .; V: TRBV4-1; J: TRBJ2-1; D: .; length: 15; CDR3: CASSLFDLAVNEQFF
size: .; V: TRBV5-6; J: TRBJ2-1; D: TRBD2; length: 14; CDR3: CASSLGEGYNEQFF
size: .; V: TRBV24-1; J: TRBJ1-4; D: .; length: 15; CDR3: CATSDGPGRDEKLFF
size: .; V: TRBV20-1; J: TRBJ1-5; D: .; length: 13; CDR3: CSAKLVSNQPQHF
size: many; V: TRBV30; J: TRBJ1-1; D: .; length: 15; CDR3: CAWRASAFVNTEAFF
size: few; V: TRBV5-1; J: TRBJ2-7; D: .; length: 15; CDR3: CASSLGQGRLNEQYF
size: .; V: TRBV2; J: TRBJ1-2; D: .; length: 11; CDR3: CASEGGNGYTF
size: many; V: TRBV12-3/TRBV12-4; J: TRBJ2-7; D: .; length: 12; CDR3: CASSFAHYEQYF
size: many; V: TRBV9; J: TRBJ2-5; D: .; length: 14; CDR3: CASSVASLAETQYF
size: many; V: TRBV5-6; J: TRBJ2-7; D: .; length: 14; CDR3: CASSFVQATYEQYF
size: .; V: TRBV7-2; J: TRBJ1-6; D: .; length: 17; CDR3: CASSLGGRGSYNSPLHF
size: .; V: TRBV27; J: TRBJ2-7; D: .; length: 13; CDR3: CASSPAGDYEQYF
size: many; V: TRBV29-1; J: TRBJ2-3; D: .; length: 15; CDR3: CSLSEGGYFTDTQYF
size: many; V: TRBV4-1; J: TRBJ2-3; D: .; length: 17; CDR3: CASSQDLGSGVTDTQYF
size: .; V: TRBV15; J: TRBJ2-3; D: TRBD2; length: 13; CDR3: CAIRTSGKDTQYF